The 19 T cell receptor beta chains presented below share a single source sample, sequenced in a study of technical replicates of blood from a few donors. Profiled with immunoSEQ multiplex PCR; TCRdb holds only in-frame clones, not every one. The sample has roughly 93,000 clones; 95% are singletons. Source material: T cells isolated from PBMCs. These receptors all stem from a human donor in good health.

The chain combines TRBV19 with TRBJ2-3, with TRBD1 matching 9 bases. CDR3 size: 15 residues. With V trimmed by 5 bases and J by 4 bases, 7 bases remained unmatched. Germline CDR1 and CDR2: LNHDA and SQIVND (reference sequence). CDR3: CASSRPGTGSDTQYF. The CDR3 nucleotides read TGTGCCAGTAGTCGGCCCGGGACAGGGTCAGATACGCAGTATTTT.

J is TRBJ2-7 and V is TRBV10-3; 10 nucleotides line up with TRBD2. The CDR3 is 15 amino acids. The trim removed 10 bases at V and 7 bases at J, leaving 16 bases unmatched. Looked up from germline, CDR1 is ENHRY and CDR2 is SYGVKD. The CDR3 nucleotides read TGTGCCACCGCCACGTGGGAGCGGGAGGGTGGGGAGCAGTACTTC. Its protein is CATATWEREGGEQYF.

V is TRBV15 and J is TRBJ2-1, with 9 bases that match TRBD1. Per the germline V gene, CDR1 is LNHNV and CDR2 is YYDKDF (reference sequence). The CDR3 runs to 15 residues. V lost 8 bases, J lost 5 bases, and 10 bases stayed unmatched. CDR3 nucleotides: TGTGCCACCCCGGGACAGGGAAAGGTGCACAATGAGCAGTTCTTC. Amino acids: CATPGQGKVHNEQFF.

This clone was seen once. The chain carries TRBV2 and TRBJ1-5; TRBD1 is a possible D gene (6 bases). The germline gives CDR1 SNHLY, CDR2 FYNNEI. V was cut by 8 bases and J by 5 bases, with 10 bases left in between. CDR3 length: 12 residues. This chain's CDR3 is CASEGEHQPQHF. The CDR3, as DNA: TGTGCCAGCGAGGGGGAACATCAGCCCCAGCATTTT.

Points on this clone: At one end the junction does not follow the germline gene, possibly because of a read error. The V call is TRBV19, the J call TRBJ1-2; tentative D call: TRBD1 (5 bases). In germline, CDR1 is LNHDA, CDR2 SQIVND (reference sequence). CDR3 length: 12 amino acids. CDR3: CASMGPGRLRSF. CDR3 bases: TGTGCCAGTATGGGGCCCGGACGGCTTCGTTCTTTC.

The gene calls are TRBV15 and TRBJ2-7, with 10 nucleotides matching TRBD2. J was trimmed by 3 bases and V by 0 bases; bases with no gene match: 2. This CDR3 has 15 amino acids. Germline CDR1 LNHNV, CDR2 YYDKDF (reference sequence). The CDR3 loop reads CATSRESSGGYEQYF. The CDR3 DNA is TGTGCCACCAGCAGAGAATCTAGCGGGGGCTACGAGCAGTACTTC.

V gene TRBV6-1 combines with J gene TRBJ2-6; D unclear. The germline CDR1 and CDR2 sequences are MNHNS and SASEGT. V gave up 3 bases and J gave up 1 base, with 10 bases separating them. This CDR3 comprises 16 residues. CDR3 residues: CASSEQIKSGANVLTF. CDR3 DNA: TGTGCCAGCAGTGAGCAGATCAAATCTGGGGCCAACGTCCTGACTTTC.

The chain is built from TRBV19 and TRBJ1-5; 11 bases match TRBD1. The germline V gene encodes CDR1 LNHDA and CDR2 SQIVND (reference sequence). Trimming removed 5 bases from V and 5 bases from J; junction bases left unmatched: 8. The CDR3 is 16 residues long. The CDR3 nucleotides read TGTGCCAGTAGTCTCTGGACAGGGGGCGGTTATCAGCCCCAGCATTTT. Protein sequence: CASSLWTGGGYQPQHF.

V is TRBV7-8 and J is TRBJ2-1, with 7 bases matching TRBD2. Germline values: CDR1 SGHVS, CDR2 FQNEAQ. With V trimmed by 5 bases and J by 3 bases, 7 bases remained unmatched. The CDR3 length is 15 residues. The CDR3 DNA follows: TGTGCCAGCAGCGCCAAGCGGGAACACTACAATGAGCAGTTCTTC. Amino acids: CASSAKREHYNEQFF. The complete variable domain, with remaining parts taken from reference TRBV7-8 and TRBJ2-1, reads GAGVSQSPRYKVAKRGQDVALRCDPISGHVSLFWYQQALGQGPEFLTYFQNEAQLDKSGLPSDRFFAERPEGSVSTLKIQRTQQEDSAVYLCASSAKREHYNEQFFGPGTRLTVL.

The chain couples TRBV19 to TRBJ1-4; tentatively, D is TRBD1 (5 bases). The CDR3 is 14 amino acids. Germline V gene sequence: CDR1 LNHDA, CDR2 SQIVND (reference sequence). V lost 3 bases to trimming and J lost 5 bases, with 10 bases between them. This CDR3 reads CASSIRGGNEKLFF. In DNA form, the CDR3 reads TGTGCCAGTAGTATTAGGGGAGGAAATGAAAAACTGTTTTTT.

This clone was detected only once. This sequence joins TRBV28 and TRBJ1-5, with a possible D match to TRBD1 (6 bases). The CDR3 runs 14 residues. CDR1 and CDR2 from the germline V gene are MDHEN and SYDVKM. The V end was cut by 6 bases, the J end by 5 bases, with 14 bases between. DNA for the CDR3: TGTGCCAGCAGGAAGGGGGGGGGCTATCAGCCCCAGCATTTT. Amino acid sequence: CASRKGGGYQPQHF. Using reference TRBV28 and TRBJ1-5 for the parts outside the CDR3, the full variable domain is DVKVTQSSRYLVKRTGEKVFLECVQDMDHENMFWYRQDPGLGLRLIYFSYDVKMKEKGDIPEGYSVSREKKERFSLILESASTNQTSMYLCASRKGGGYQPQHFGDGTRLSIL.

V is TRBV7-9 and J is TRBJ2-3, with 8 bases fitting TRBD1. Germline-derived CDR1 and CDR2 are SEHNR and FQNEAQ (reference sequence). V was clipped by 5 bases and J by 9 bases; unmatched bases: 4. The CDR3 is made up of 12 amino acids. CDR3 sequence reads: CASSPDRVTQYF. CDR3 nucleotides: TGTGCCAGCAGCCCGGACAGGGTAACGCAGTATTTT.

The chain is built from TRBV5-1 and TRBJ1-1; D remains unclear. There are 16 residues in the CDR3. The germline V gene encodes CDR1 SGHRS and CDR2 YFSETQ. Trimming left V 2 bases short and J 1 base short, with 15 bases between. The CDR3 spells CASSFPREARNTEAFF. The CDR3 bases are TGCGCCAGCAGCTTCCCTCGGGAGGCAAGGAACACTGAAGCTTTCTTT.

This sequence joins TRBV5-8 and TRBJ1-2, with D unclear. The V gene's germline CDR1 is SGHTS and CDR2 YDEGEE. Trimming left V 2 bases short and J 4 bases short, with 15 bases between. The CDR3 loop spans 15 amino acids. The CDR3 sequence: CASSFILDISYGYTF. In DNA, the CDR3 is TGTGCCAGCAGCTTTATACTCGACATTTCCTATGGCTACACCTTC.

CDR3 region: CASSSGQEAIFGRETQYF. The CDR3 DNA follows: TGTGCCAGCAGCTCGGGACAGGAGGCGATTTTTGGTCGCGAGACCCAGTACTTC. The J gene is TRBJ2-5, the V gene TRBV5-5; 8 positions match TRBD1. Germline assignment: CDR1 SGHKS and CDR2 YYEKEE (reference sequence). V trimming: 3 bases; J trimming: 5 bases; junction bases outside the gene matches: 18. CDR3 length: 18 amino acids.

The genes are TRBV5-6 and TRBJ2-3, with D tentatively TRBD2 (5 bases). V was clipped by 4 bases and J by 2 bases, with 20 bases between them. The CDR3 totals 17 residues. CDR1 and CDR2 from the germline V gene are SGHDT and YYEEEE. CDR3 in DNA: TGTGCCAGCAGCACCCCCCAGGAGGAACAAGTCACAGATACGCAGTATTTT. Translation: CASSTPQEEQVTDTQYF.

The rearrangement uses TRBV12-5 and TRBJ2-1; D may be TRBD1 (6 bases). This CDR3 comprises 16 residues. V gave up 2 bases and J gave up 2 bases, with 13 bases separating them. Germline V lookup: CDR1 LGHNT, CDR2 FRNRAP. CDR3 protein: CASGLYPGEAYNEQFF. As DNA, the CDR3 is TGTGCTAGTGGTTTGTATCCAGGGGAAGCCTACAATGAGCAGTTCTTC.

The chain recombines TRBV2 with TRBJ1-5; TRBD1 agrees at 7 bases. Trimming took 7 bases from V and 1 from J; bases not matched to a gene: 1. The CDR3 extends over 13 amino acids. Germline CDR1 and CDR2: SNHLY and FYNNEI. The CDR3 region has the DNA TGTGCCAGCAAGGGACAGAGCAATCAGCCCCAGCATTTT. Translation: CASKGQSNQPQHF.

This clone has only one observation. CDR3 in DNA: TGCACCAGCAGCCAAGTCGTCCTCTGCGAGAGGAGGGCAGATACGCAGTATTTT. Translating it yields CTSSQVVLCERRADTQYF. The chain employs TRBV1 and TRBJ2-3; the table's D call of TRBD2 was not tested on the DNA. TRBV1 is a pseudogene. The CDR3 extends over 18 amino acids.